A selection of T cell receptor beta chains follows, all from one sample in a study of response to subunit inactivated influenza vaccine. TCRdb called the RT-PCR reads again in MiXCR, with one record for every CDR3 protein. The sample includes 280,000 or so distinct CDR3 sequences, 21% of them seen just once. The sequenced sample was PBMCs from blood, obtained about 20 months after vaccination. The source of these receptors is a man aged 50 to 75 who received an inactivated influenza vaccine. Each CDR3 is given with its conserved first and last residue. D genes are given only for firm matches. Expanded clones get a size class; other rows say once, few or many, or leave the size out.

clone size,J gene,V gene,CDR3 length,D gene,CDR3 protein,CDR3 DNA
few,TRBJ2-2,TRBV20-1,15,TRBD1,CSARGTVRRTGELFF,TGCAGTGCTAGGGGGACAGTGAGGCGGACCGGGGAGCTGTTTTTT
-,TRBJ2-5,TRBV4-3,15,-,CASSQTRGTGETQYF,TGCGCCAGCAGCCAAACACGAGGGACTGGAGAGACCCAGTACTTC
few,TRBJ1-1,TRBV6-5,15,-,CASSYLGVGDTEAFF,TGTGCCAGCAGTTATTTAGGTGTCGGGGACACTGAAGCTTTCTTT
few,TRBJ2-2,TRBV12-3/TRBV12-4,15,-,CASSPRPTYTGELFF,TGTGCCAGCAGCCCAAGGCCGACATACACCGGGGAGCTGTTTTTT
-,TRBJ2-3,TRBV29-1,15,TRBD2,CSVGTSGTATDTQYF,TGCAGCGTGGGGACTAGCGGGACTGCCACAGATACGCAGTATTTT
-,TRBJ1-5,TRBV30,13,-,CAWSVAGDQPQHF,TGTGCCTGGAGTGTTGCAGGGGATCAGCCCCAGCATTTT
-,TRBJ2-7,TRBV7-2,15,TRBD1,CASSHRGQGLREQYF,TGTGCCAGCAGCCACCGGGGACAGGGATTGAGGGAGCAGTACTTC
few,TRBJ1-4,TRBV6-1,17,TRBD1,CASSLGTGVRANEKLFF,TGTGCCAGCAGTCTCGGGACAGGGGTCCGGGCTAATGAAAAACTGTTTTTT
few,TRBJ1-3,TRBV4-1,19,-,CASSHRQLHVPAAGNTIYF,TGCGCCAGCAGCCATAGACAACTACATGTTCCTGCGGCTGGAAACACCATATATTTT
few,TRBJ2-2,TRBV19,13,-,CASINPPYGELFF,TGTGCCAGTATTAATCCGCCCTACGGGGAGCTGTTTTTT
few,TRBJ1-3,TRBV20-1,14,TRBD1,CSAKGQGRGNTIYF,TGCAGTGCTAAAGGACAGGGGAGGGGAAACACCATATATTTT